This T cell receptor beta chain was identified in a study of long-term antiretroviral therapy in people with HIV. Germline V gene lookup returns CDR1 SGHNT and CDR2 YYREEE (reference sequence). CDR3 length equals 13 residues. V dropped 0 bases and J dropped 5; count of bases not matched to a gene: 1. They ran version v3.0 of the immunoSEQ assay at survey level. Measured with immunoSEQ multiplex PCR; TCRdb has only the in-frame clones, and not every one. The sample yields around 21,000 clones, approximately 90% seen once. The rearrangement joins TRBV5-4 to TRBJ1-2; 7 positions agree with TRBD1. The TCR sequence derives from a woman in her 30s with HIV. Here the sequenced sample was unsorted PBMCs, taken approximately 4.4 years before starting antiretroviral therapy. This chain's CDR3 is CASSLEQGYGYTF. Here the CDR3 DNA reads TGTGCCAGCAGCTTGGAACAGGGGTATGGCTACACCTTC.